This T cell receptor beta chain was sequenced in a study of CD8+CD57+ T cells in acquired aplastic anemia. Background on the study: Average DNA yield from sorted CD4+ and CD8+ cells was approximately 3 ug.

Previously, flow cytometry had revealed CD8+CD57+ cell expansion in the patients chosen for sequencing. There was no therapy given to any patient before the blood sampling took place. Germline V gene lookup returns CDR1 SGHDN and CDR2 FVKESK. There are 14 residues in the CDR3. Template material for TCR beta VDJ and CDR3 profiling consisted of genomic DNA. Using its own MiXCR run on the reads, TCRdb lists one record per CDR3 protein. The sample comprises about 200,000 distinct CDR3 sequences, 65% of which are singletons, and around 58% rests with the top ten. Study outcomes and limitations: The study identified roughly 29 CD8+ CDR3 sequences shared by patients and controls.

Concerning this clonotype: Its antigen is as yet unknown. Relative to the germline gene, one junction end is altered; a read error may explain this.

The sequence was collected from a human donor with aplastic anemia. The material sequenced was sorted CD4+, CD8+, or CD8+CD57+ T cells (not recorded which) from PBMCs. This chain joins TRBV14 and TRBJ2-3; 7 bases align to TRBD2. The CDR3 DNA follows: TGCGCCAGCAGCCACATAGCGGGTCAAGATACGCAGTATTTT. It specifies CASSHIAGQDTQYF.